Sequencing of this TCR beta chain was carried out in a study of OX40 agonist ivuxolimab in advanced cancers. For the wider study: Ivuxolimab was an agonistic, fully human IgG2 monoclonal antibody directed against OX40 (CD134), a costimulatory receptor. Intravenous ivuxolimab was administered to patients every 2 weeks at six dose levels: 0.01, 0.1, 0.3, 1.5, 3 and 10 mg/kg. Of the roughly 53 patients in dose escalation, about 20 had hepatocellular carcinoma, some 15 had melanoma, 9 had renal cell carcinoma and 9 had head and neck cancer. In the dose-escalation cohort, 82.7% of patients were male, and the mean age was approximately 60 years, with a range of 23 to 79. Prior anti-PD-1, anti-PD-L1 or anti-CTLA-4 therapy was permitted, and checkpoint inhibitors had been received by roughly two fifths of dose-escalation patients. Three dose-escalation patients achieved partial responses, one with hepatocellular carcinoma and two with cutaneous melanoma. The purpose of peripheral TCRbeta sequencing was to test whether ivuxolimab changed TCR sequence diversity and led to clonal T-cell expansion. The paper covers the monotherapy dose-escalation part of the phase I ivuxolimab trial, which included N of about 50 patients.

For sequencing of the TCRbeta CDR3 region, genomic DNA was extracted from the sorted cells. TCRbeta CDR3 regions were sequenced using the immunoSEQ Assay. TCRdb stores this immuneACCESS table with in-frame sequences only. Part of the clones is absent; in the studies checked, under half of the shortfall reflects unresolved V genes, and no reason is known for the rest. In all, the sample holds around 70,000 clones, and 85% of those were seen once. Roughly 4% of the sample is held by the ten biggest clonotypes. The trial excluded patients who had a history of autoimmune disease or were on systemic immunosuppression. Peripheral blood for TCR sequencing was collected from all dose cohorts at baseline, on cycle 4 day 1, and on cycle 7 day 1. Samples were obtained from an open-label, multicenter, first-in-human phase I dose-escalation trial of ivuxolimab. The trial enrolled adults with locally advanced or metastatic head and neck squamous cell, hepatocellular, melanoma or renal cell carcinoma. Before TCR sequencing, CD4+ T cells and CD8+ T cells from peripheral blood were sorted into separate populations.

Notes on this clone: This clone's antigen is unknown. Base qualities were left out, and no much larger clone turns up one base away.

The study at large found these results: At doses of 0.1 to 3.0 mg/kg, clonal expansion of both CD4+ and CD8+ blood T cells was observed from baseline to week 6. Low levels of normalized T-cell clonal expansion were also seen in some patients who did not respond. In the 0.1-3.0 mg/kg groups, partial responders were among the patients with the lowest normalized peripheral clonal expansion, particularly in CD8+ T cells. After ivuxolimab, expanded clones were on average more numerous among CD8+ T cells than among CD4+ T cells. The antigen specificity of the clonally expanded peripheral T cells was not determined.

The material was CD4+ or CD8+ T cells sorted from blood, obtained in a trial of the OX40 agonist ivuxolimab. The receptor was isolated from an adult with an advanced solid tumor such as melanoma, head and neck, liver or kidney cancer.

The CDR3 region reads CASSPVAGQPQHF. The DNA sequence is as follows: TGTGCCAGCTCACCAGTGGCGGGCCAGCCCCAGCATTTT. The rearrangement combines TRBV18 with TRBJ1-5, with the D gene too uncertain to name. The germline ends are 9 bases apart after V is trimmed by 2 bases and J by 7 bases. The CDR3, from cysteine to phenylalanine, totals 13 residues. The kept DNA is CDR3 alone, 39 bases in frame from the first base. Per the germline V gene, KGHSH is the CDR1 and LQKENI is the CDR2.